Following are 22 T cell receptor beta chains from one sample sequenced in a study of radiation and T cells in renal cell carcinoma. Only in-frame clones appear in the TCRdb table, and some are missing; sequencing was by immunoSEQ multiplex PCR. The sample records under 5,500 clones, roughly 53% being singletons. Sample treatment: 15 Gy SBRT to primary tumor, nephrectomy 4 weeks later. The input for sequencing was tumor tissue, taken from a patient whose treatment included radiotherapy and nephrectomy. All receptors come from a man between 60 and 75 years old with renal cell carcinoma.

V and J are TRBV5-5 and TRBJ2-1; D tentatively fits TRBD1 or TRBD2 (5 bases each). The CDR3 is 13 amino acids. Trimming left V 0 bases short and J 9 bases short, with 10 bases between. Looked up from germline, CDR1 is SGHKS and CDR2 is YYEKEE (reference sequence). CDR3: CASSLAWGTEQFF. CDR3 DNA: TGTGCCAGCAGCTTGGCCTGGGGGACTGAGCAGTTCTTC.

The V gene is TRBV11-2, the J gene TRBJ1-2, with 12 bases lining up with TRBD1. This CDR3 has 18 amino acids. Germline CDR1 reads SGHAT; CDR2 reads FQNNGV. V was clipped by 4 bases and J by 5 bases; unmatched bases: 14. The CDR3 sequence is CASSSPPGQGAKLYGYTF. CDR3 in DNA: TGTGCCAGCAGCTCACCCCCGGGACAGGGGGCGAAGCTATATGGCTACACCTTC.

The chain joins TRBV6-4 to TRBJ1-1; D perhaps matches TRBD1 (6 bases). The germline CDR1 and CDR2 sequences are MRHNA and SNTAGT. The V end was cut by 6 bases, the J end by 5 bases, with 10 bases between. The CDR3 totals 12 residues. The CDR3 DNA sequence: TGTGCCAGCAGGGGAACAGGGACTGAAGCTTTCTTT. Protein product: CASRGTGTEAFF.

This clone appeared a single time. The V gene is TRBV5-5, the J gene TRBJ2-7; TRBD2 matches at 7 bases. Unmatched junction bases numbered 5, after V lost 1 base and J lost 1 base. This CDR3 is 15 amino acids long. CDR1 is SGHKS, CDR2 YYEKEE, per germline (reference sequence). CDR3 amino acids: CASSLPLADSYEQYF. The CDR3 DNA sequence: TGTGCCAGCAGCTTGCCTCTAGCGGATTCCTACGAGCAGTACTTC.

The chain couples TRBV7-8 to TRBJ1-2, with 8 bases matching TRBD1. CDR1 SGHVS and CDR2 FQNEAQ come from the germline V gene. This CDR3 has 14 amino acids. J gave up 6 bases and V 4 bases, and 7 bases lay outside the gene matches. The CDR3 protein is CASSSRDRWDGYTF. The DNA for the CDR3 is TGTGCCAGCAGCTCCCGGGACAGGTGGGATGGCTACACCTTC. Supplemented by reference TRBV7-8 and TRBJ1-2, the full variable domain reads GAGVSQSPRYKVAKRGQDVALRCDPISGHVSLFWYQQALGQGPEFLTYFQNEAQLDKSGLPSDRFFAERPEGSVSTLKIQRTQQEDSAVYLCASSSRDRWDGYTFGSGTRLTVV.

This clone was counted only a few times. This sequence joins TRBV6-5 and TRBJ1-5; D not resolved. Trimming took off 5 bases at V and 0 bases at J, with 11 bases between the two ends. The germline CDR1 and CDR2 sequences are MNHEY and SVGAGI. This CDR3 region has 15 residues. The chain's CDR3 is CASSPYSYSNQPQHF. In nucleotides, the CDR3 is TGTGCCAGCAGTCCCTACAGTTATAGCAATCAGCCCCAGCATTTT.

V and J are TRBV7-9 and TRBJ1-1, with D possibly TRBD1 on 6 matching bases. CDR1 and CDR2 from the germline V gene are SEHNR and FQNEAQ (reference sequence). This CDR3 comprises 14 residues. With 5 bases removed from V and 2 bases from J, the gap between germline ends came to 12 bases. This CDR3 reads CASSVAGANTEAFF. In nucleotides, the CDR3 is TGTGCCAGCAGCGTGGCGGGGGCTAACACTGAAGCTTTCTTT.

This clone was counted between two and nine times. This rearrangement joins TRBV7-8 to TRBJ1-5; unclear D gene. Germline CDR1 reads SGHVS; CDR2 reads FQNEAQ. This CDR3 comprises 13 residues. V gave up 6 bases and J gave up 3 bases, with 9 bases separating them. CDR3 protein: CASRRALNQPQHF. The CDR3 bases are TGTGCCAGCAGGCGGGCCCTCAATCAGCCCCAGCATTTT.

This clone counts as medium-sized. The J gene is TRBJ2-7, the V gene TRBV9; possible D gene TRBD2, 6 bases. The length of the CDR3 is 14 residues. Trimming took 4 bases from V and 0 from J, leaving 11 bases between them. Germline assignment: CDR1 SGDLS and CDR2 YYNGEE. The CDR3 coding sequence is TGTGCCAGCAGCCTCGGCGGGAACTCCTACGAGCAGTACTTC. This encodes CASSLGGNSYEQYF.

In this sample, this clone is hyperexpanded (1% or more). The chain recombines TRBV7-8 with TRBJ1-2, with no clear D. V was pared by 1 base and J by 2 bases, with 11 bases between. The CDR3 sequence is 15 residues long. The germline gives CDR1 SGHVS, CDR2 FQNEAQ. The CDR3 DNA reads TGTGCCAGCAGCTTAGTTTTTAGAGGGAACTATGGCTACACCTTC. The encoded protein is CASSLVFRGNYGYTF.

The chain couples TRBV19 to TRBJ1-1; D unclear. V was trimmed by 6 bases and J by 7 bases, leaving 9 bases between them. CDR1 is LNHDA, CDR2 SQIVND, per germline (reference sequence). CDR3 length equals 11 residues. In DNA form, the CDR3 reads TGTGCCAGTAGCGATGGCGGTGAAGCTTTCTTT. Amino acids: CASSDGGEAFF.

The chain combines TRBV6-5 with TRBJ1-3, with D unresolved. This CDR3 comprises 15 residues. V lost 6 bases and J 0 bases, leaving 12 bases between the germline ends. Germline V gene data show CDR1 as MNHEY and CDR2 as SVGAGI. Here the CDR3 reads CASSRTATSGNTIYF. CDR3 DNA sequence: TGTGCCAGCAGCAGGACTGCGACCTCTGGAAACACCATATATTTT.

The gene calls are TRBV2 and TRBJ2-7; D possibly corresponds to TRBD2 (5 bases). CDR1 and CDR2 from the germline V gene are SNHLY and FYNNEI. V lost 5 bases and J 4 bases, leaving 9 bases between the germline ends. This CDR3 is built from 12 residues. CDR3 region: CASSRTVYEQYF. In nucleotides, the CDR3 is TGTGCCAGCAGTCGGACTGTATACGAGCAGTACTTC.

This clone was counted only a few times. The chain carries TRBV6-1 and TRBJ2-7, with 8 bases lining up with TRBD2. CDR3 length: 18 amino acids. Germline loops: CDR1 MNHNS, CDR2 SASEGT. V was clipped by 1 base and J by 4 bases; unmatched bases: 15. CDR3 loop: CASSEGTYIFGRVYEQYF. In DNA form, the CDR3 reads TGTGCCAGCAGTGAAGGGACTTATATCTTCGGGAGGGTATACGAGCAGTACTTC.

This clone was counted between two and nine times. The chain joins TRBV2 to TRBJ1-2; 9 bases map to TRBD1. V gave up 5 bases and J gave up 4 bases; unmatched junction bases: 11. CDR1 is SNHLY and CDR2 is FYNNEI in the germline V gene. This CDR3 comprises 16 residues. CDR3 coding DNA: TGTGCCAGCAGTTCCCCCCCGGGACAGGGTTCCTATGGCTACACCTTC. Protein sequence: CASSSPPGQGSYGYTF.

This chain joins TRBV5-5 and TRBJ1-4, with TRBD1 matching 9 bases. The V and J ends lost 4 bases and 7 bases, in that order; junction bases with no gene match: 5. This CDR3 is built from 14 residues. CDR1 and CDR2 from the germline V gene are SGHKS and YYEKEE (reference sequence). CDR3 in amino acids: CASSRTGAGEKLFF. CDR3 nucleotide sequence: TGTGCCAGCAGCCGGACAGGGGCTGGTGAAAAACTGTTTTTT.

This chain uses TRBV18 with TRBJ2-5; 7 nucleotides line up with TRBD1. Germline trimming cut 4 bases from V and 4 bases from J; bases unmatched to any gene: 3. The CDR3 covers 13 residues. Germline values: CDR1 KGHSH, CDR2 LQKENI. The CDR3, as DNA: TGTGCCAGCTCACAATACAGGGGAGAGACCCAGTACTTC. Protein sequence: CASSQYRGETQYF.

The chain joins TRBV11-2 to TRBJ1-3, with no clear D. The CDR3 totals 13 residues. V was trimmed by 2 bases and J by 2 bases, leaving 4 bases between them. The germline CDR1 and CDR2 sequences are SGHAT and FQNNGV. This chain's CDR3 is CASSLTTGNTIYF. DNA of the CDR3: TGTGCCAGCAGCTTAACAACTGGAAACACCATATATTTT. The variable domain in full, with the rest retrieved from reference TRBV11-2 and TRBJ1-3, is EAGVAQSPRYKIIEKRQSVAFWCNPISGHATLYWYQQILGQGPKLLIQFQNNGVVDDSQLPKDRFSAERLKGVDSTLKIQPAKLEDSAVYLCASSLTTGNTIYFGEGSWLTVV.

The chain employs TRBV11-2 and TRBJ1-5; 11 bases agree with TRBD1. The junction had 1 base not matched to a gene; V was cut back by 4 bases and J by 5 bases. The V gene's germline CDR1 is SGHAT and CDR2 FQNNGV. The CDR3 sequence is 14 residues long. CDR3 sequence reads: CASSWTGGDQPQHF. The CDR3 DNA is TGTGCCAGCAGCTGGACAGGGGGCGATCAGCCCCAGCATTTT.

The chain joins TRBV30 to TRBJ1-5; weak D call: TRBD1 (5 bases). Germline CDR1 is GTSNPN and CDR2 is SVGIG (reference sequence). V was clipped by 2 bases and J by 5 bases, with 10 bases between them. The CDR3 extends over 13 amino acids. CDR3 nucleotide sequence: TGTGCCTGGAGTCCTGGGACCCATCAGCCCCAGCATTTT. It translates to CAWSPGTHQPQHF.

The gene calls are TRBV18 and TRBJ2-7; TRBD2 aligns across 8 bases. Germline CDR1 and CDR2: KGHSH and LQKENI. V shed 3 bases and J 4 bases; nucleotides not matched to a gene: 5. The length of the CDR3 is 14 residues. CDR3 sequence reads: CASSPTSEVYEQYF. The CDR3 DNA is TGTGCCAGCTCACCGACTAGCGAGGTTTACGAGCAGTACTTC.

J is TRBJ2-7 and V is TRBV7-2, with 8 bases fitting TRBD1. CDR1 SGHTA and CDR2 FQGNSA come from the germline V gene. V shed 0 bases and J 4 bases; nucleotides not matched to a gene: 2. The CDR3 has 14 amino acids. The CDR3 spells CASSLAGQGYEQYF. The DNA for the CDR3 is TGTGCCAGCAGCTTAGCAGGACAGGGTTACGAGCAGTACTTC.